This TCR beta chain originates from a study of neurological immune-mediated disorders. MiXCR, applied by TCRdb to the 5' RACE reads, yields one record per CDR3 protein. Among approximately 50,000 distinct CDR3 sequences listed, about 5% were seen once. Germline CDR1 and CDR2: SGHVS and FQNEAQ. V shed 1 base and J shed 4 bases, with 16 bases lying between them. The CDR3 is 17 residues long. This clonotype was observed a few times. The chain carries TRBV7-8 and TRBJ2-2; no firm D call. This clonotype was obtained from a woman younger than 35 with multiple sclerosis. The sample taken for sequencing was CD4+ T cells from blood. CDR3 sequence reads: CASSLVAGAPGTGELFF. The CDR3 DNA sequence: TGTGCCAGCAGCTTAGTTGCAGGAGCCCCGGGCACCGGGGAGCTGTTTTTT.